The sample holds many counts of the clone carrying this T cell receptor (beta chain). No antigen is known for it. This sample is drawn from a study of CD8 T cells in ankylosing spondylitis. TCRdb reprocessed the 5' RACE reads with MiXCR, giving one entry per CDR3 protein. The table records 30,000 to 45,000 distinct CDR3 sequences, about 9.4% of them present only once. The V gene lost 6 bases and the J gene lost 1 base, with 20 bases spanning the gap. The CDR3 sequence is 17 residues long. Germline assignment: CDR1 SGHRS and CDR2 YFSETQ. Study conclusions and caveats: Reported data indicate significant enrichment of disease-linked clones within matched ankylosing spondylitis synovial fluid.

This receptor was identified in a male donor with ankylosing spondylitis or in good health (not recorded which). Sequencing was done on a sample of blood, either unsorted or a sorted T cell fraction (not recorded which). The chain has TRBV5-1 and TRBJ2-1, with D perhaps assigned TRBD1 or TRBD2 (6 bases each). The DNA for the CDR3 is TGCGCCAGCAACACCGGGGGCGGGATGGGGTCCTACAATGAGCAGTTCTTC. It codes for CASNTGGGMGSYNEQFF.